This T cell receptor beta chain was profiled in a study of cytomegalovirus exposure and HLA in healthy donors. Primers: 60 Vbeta forward and 13 Jbeta reverse. The table came from immunoSEQ multiplex PCR; TCRdb's copy has only in-frame clones and leaves some out. The sample records 120,000 to 150,000 clones, 82% being singletons. From germline, CDR1 is MNHEY and CDR2 SVGAGI. The CDR3 loop spans 14 amino acids. Trimming removed 6 bases at V and 8 bases at J, with 16 bases between. The sample taken for sequencing was PBMCs. The chain has TRBV6-5 and TRBJ1-4; weak D call: TRBD1 (5 bases). The clonotype comes from a male donor in good health and CMV-seronegative. The DNA of the CDR3 is TGTGCCAGCAGCCCCACGGGGGTGGGAGAAAAACTGTTTTTT. Translating it yields CASSPTGVGEKLFF.